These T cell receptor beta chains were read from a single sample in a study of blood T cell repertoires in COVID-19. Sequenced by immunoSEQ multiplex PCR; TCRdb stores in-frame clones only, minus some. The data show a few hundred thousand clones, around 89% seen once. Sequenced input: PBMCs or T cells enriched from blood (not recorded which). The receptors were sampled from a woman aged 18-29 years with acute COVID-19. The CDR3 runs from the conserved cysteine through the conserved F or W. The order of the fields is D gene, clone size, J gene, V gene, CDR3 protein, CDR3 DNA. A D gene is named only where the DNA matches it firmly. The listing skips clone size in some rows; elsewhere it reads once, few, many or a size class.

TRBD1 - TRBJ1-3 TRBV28 CASLKTGVLSGNTIYF TGTGCCAGCCTAAAGACAGGGGTCCTCTCTGGAAACACCATATATTTT
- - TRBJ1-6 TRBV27 CASSPRLGQSPLHF TGTGCCAGCAGTCCCCGCCTAGGACAGTCACCCCTCCACTTT
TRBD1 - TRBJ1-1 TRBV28 CASSFADRVNTEAFF TGTGCCAGCAGTTTCGCCGACAGGGTGAACACTGAAGCTTTCTTT
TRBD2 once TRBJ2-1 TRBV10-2 CASMVAGSSYNEQFF TGCGCCAGCATGGTAGCGGGATCCTCCTACAATGAGCAGTTCTTC
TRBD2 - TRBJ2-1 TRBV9 CASSVGLAGVYNEQFF TGTGCCAGCAGCGTAGGACTAGCGGGGGTCTACAATGAGCAGTTCTTC
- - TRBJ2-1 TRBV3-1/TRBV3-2 CASSTLGRDEQFF TGTGCCAGCAGTACCTTGGGCAGGGATGAGCAGTTCTTC
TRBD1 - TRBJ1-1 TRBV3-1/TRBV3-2 CASSQWTGPNTEAFF TGTGCCAGCAGCCAGTGGACAGGGCCGAACACTGAAGCTTTCTTT
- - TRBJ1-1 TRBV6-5 CASSMFSIGTEAFF TGTGCCAGCAGTATGTTCTCGATCGGGACTGAAGCTTTCTTT
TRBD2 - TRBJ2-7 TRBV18 CASSPSSGSYEQYF TGTGCCAGCTCACCATCTAGCGGTTCCTACGAGCAGTACTTC
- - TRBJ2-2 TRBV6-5 CASSQSGTNTGELFF TGTGCCAGCAGTCAATCCGGGACGAACACCGGGGAGCTGTTTTTT
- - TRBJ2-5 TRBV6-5 CASSLLETQYF TGTGCCAGCAGCCTTTTGGAGACCCAGTACTTC
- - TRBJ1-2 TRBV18 CASSPPNGHTTNYGYTF TGTGCCAGCTCACCACCGAACGGACACACTACTAACTATGGCTACACCTTC
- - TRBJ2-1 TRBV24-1 CATSDFFLAGEEQFF TGTGCCACCAGTGATTTTTTCCTAGCCGGGGAAGAGCAGTTCTTC
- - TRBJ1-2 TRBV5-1 CASSLAGLGGYTF TGCGCCAGCAGCTTGGCAGGGTTAGGAGGCTACACCTTC
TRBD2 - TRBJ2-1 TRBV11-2 CASSLAGGEGNEQFF TGTGCCAGCAGCTTAGCGGGGGGAGAAGGGAATGAGCAGTTCTTC
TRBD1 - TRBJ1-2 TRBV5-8 CASSWPGQGTNYGYTF TGTGCCAGCAGCTGGCCGGGACAGGGGACTAACTATGGCTACACCTTC
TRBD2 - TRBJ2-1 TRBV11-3 CASSFRREGPYNEQFF TGTGCCAGCAGCTTTAGGCGGGAGGGCCCCTACAATGAGCAGTTCTTC
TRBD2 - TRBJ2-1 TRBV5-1 CASRGLAGDNEQFF TGCGCCAGCAGGGGACTAGCGGGAGACAATGAGCAGTTCTTC